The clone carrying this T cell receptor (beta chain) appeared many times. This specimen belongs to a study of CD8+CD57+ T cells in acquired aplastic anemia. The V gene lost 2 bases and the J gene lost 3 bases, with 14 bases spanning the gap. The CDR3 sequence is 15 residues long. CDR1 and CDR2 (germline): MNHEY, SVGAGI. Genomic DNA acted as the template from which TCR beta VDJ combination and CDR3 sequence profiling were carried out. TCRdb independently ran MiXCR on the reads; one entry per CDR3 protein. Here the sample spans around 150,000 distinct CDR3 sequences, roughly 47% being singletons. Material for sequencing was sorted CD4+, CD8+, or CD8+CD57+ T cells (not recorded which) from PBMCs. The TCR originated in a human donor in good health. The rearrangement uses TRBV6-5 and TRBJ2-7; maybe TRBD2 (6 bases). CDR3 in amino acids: CASSYQNLEGYEQYF. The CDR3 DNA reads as TGTGCCAGCAGTTACCAAAACCTGGAGGGCTACGAGCAGTACTTC.